This record looks at one T cell receptor (beta chain) sequence and its context. Its target is not known. Primers included in the PCR were 60 Vbeta and 13 Jbeta primers. Some clones are missing from TCRdb's copy, which holds only in-frame ones; the method was immunoSEQ multiplex PCR. This sample yields around 180,000 clones, of which 80% are seen a single time; 5% to 7% belongs to the top ten. The data belong to a study of cytomegalovirus exposure and HLA in healthy donors. General observations from the study: Reported results showed that the classifier diagnosed cytomegalovirus status with high specificity and sensitivity. Sequencing likely caused a cluster of highly shared sequence variants.

With 1 base removed from V and 10 bases from J, the gap between germline ends came to 7 bases. This CDR3 has 11 amino acids. Germline V gives CDR1 SGHTA, CDR2 FQGNSA. The sequence derives from a man aged 35-49 years in good health and CMV-seronegative. The sequencing input was PBMCs. The gene calls are TRBV7-2 and TRBJ1-2; D not certain. CDR3 nucleotides: TGTGCCAGCAGCTTAGACTACCCCTACACCTTC. Translation gives CASSLDYPYTF.